This TCR beta chain was identified during a study of cytomegalovirus exposure and HLA in healthy donors. Study conclusions and caveats: In an earlier analysis, most TCR beta V segments were productive about 87% or about 30% of the time.

This clone was detected a few times. Antigen: not known. V lost 0 bases and J lost 6; bases outside the gene matches: 12. Germline V gene data show CDR1 as SGHDN and CDR2 as FVKESK. The CDR3 covers 18 residues. Primers: 60 Vbeta forward and 13 Jbeta reverse. Clones were sequenced by immunoSEQ multiplex PCR, and TCRdb holds only the in-frame ones, with some missing. The table includes 150,000 to 200,000 clones, approximately 11% detected once. The rearrangement links TRBV14 to TRBJ2-2; 8 bases fit TRBD1. Sample: PBMCs. This TCR came from a man aged 45-65 years in good health and CMV-seropositive. The CDR3 region is CASSQEAGQGLIAGELFF. CDR3 coding DNA: TGTGCCAGCAGCCAAGAGGCCGGACAGGGTCTAATCGCCGGGGAGCTGTTTTTT.